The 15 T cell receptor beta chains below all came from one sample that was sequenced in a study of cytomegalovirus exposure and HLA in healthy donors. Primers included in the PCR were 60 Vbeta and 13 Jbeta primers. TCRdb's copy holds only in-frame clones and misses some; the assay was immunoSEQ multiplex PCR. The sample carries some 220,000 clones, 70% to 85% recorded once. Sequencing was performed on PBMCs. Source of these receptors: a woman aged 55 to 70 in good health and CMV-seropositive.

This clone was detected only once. Here the CDR3 DNA reads TGTGCCAGCGCGAACGGACAGGGCACTCAGCCCCAGCATTTT. This encodes CASANGQGTQPQHF. This chain links TRBV6-5 with TRBJ1-5; 8 positions match TRBD1. The CDR3 spans 14 residues. CDR1 and CDR2 (germline): MNHEY, SVGAGI. Losses at the gene ends were 8 bases for V and 6 bases for J; bases not matched to a gene: 9.

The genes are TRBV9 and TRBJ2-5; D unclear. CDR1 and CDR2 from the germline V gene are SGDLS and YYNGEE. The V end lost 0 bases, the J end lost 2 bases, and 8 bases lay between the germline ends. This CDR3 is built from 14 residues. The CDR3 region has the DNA TGTGCCAGCAGCGTAGTAAGCGAGCAAGAGACCCAGTACTTC. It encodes CASSVVSEQETQYF.

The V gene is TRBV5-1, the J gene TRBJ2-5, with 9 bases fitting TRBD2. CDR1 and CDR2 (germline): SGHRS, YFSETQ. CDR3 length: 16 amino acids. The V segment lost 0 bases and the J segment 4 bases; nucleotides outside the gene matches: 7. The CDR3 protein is CASSLVLAGAGETQYF. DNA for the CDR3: TGCGCCAGCAGCTTGGTGTTAGCGGGGGCGGGAGAGACCCAGTACTTC.

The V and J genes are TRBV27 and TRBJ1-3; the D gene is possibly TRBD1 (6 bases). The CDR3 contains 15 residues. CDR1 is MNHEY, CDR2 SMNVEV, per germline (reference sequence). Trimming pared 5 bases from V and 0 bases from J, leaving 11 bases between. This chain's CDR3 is CASSVTGSSGNTIYF. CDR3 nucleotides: TGTGCCAGCAGTGTCACAGGGAGCTCTGGAAACACCATATATTTT.

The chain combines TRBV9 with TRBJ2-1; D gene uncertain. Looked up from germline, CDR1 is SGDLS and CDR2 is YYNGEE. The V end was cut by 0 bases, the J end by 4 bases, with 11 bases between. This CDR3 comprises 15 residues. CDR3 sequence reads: CASSVVSALYNEQFF. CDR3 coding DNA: TGTGCCAGCAGCGTAGTCAGCGCGTTATACAATGAGCAGTTCTTC.

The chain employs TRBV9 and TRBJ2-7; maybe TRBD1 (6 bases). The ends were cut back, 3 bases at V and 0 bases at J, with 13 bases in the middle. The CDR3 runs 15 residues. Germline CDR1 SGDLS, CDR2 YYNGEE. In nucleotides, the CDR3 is TGTGCCAGCAGCGCAGGACAGAGCCTCTCCTACGAGCAGTACTTC. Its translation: CASSAGQSLSYEQYF.

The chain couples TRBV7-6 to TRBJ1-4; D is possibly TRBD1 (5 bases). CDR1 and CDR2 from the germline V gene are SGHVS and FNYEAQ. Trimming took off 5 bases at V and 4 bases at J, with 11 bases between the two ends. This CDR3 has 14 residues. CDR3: CASSQTVNNEKLFF. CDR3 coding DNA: TGTGCCAGCAGCCAGACAGTAAATAATGAAAAACTGTTTTTT.

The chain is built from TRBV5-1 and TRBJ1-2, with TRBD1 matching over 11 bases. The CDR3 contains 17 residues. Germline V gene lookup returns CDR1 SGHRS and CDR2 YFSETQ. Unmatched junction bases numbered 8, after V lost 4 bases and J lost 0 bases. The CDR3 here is CASSTGQGALANYGYTF. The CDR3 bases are TGCGCCAGCAGCACCGGACAGGGGGCATTAGCTAACTATGGCTACACCTTC.

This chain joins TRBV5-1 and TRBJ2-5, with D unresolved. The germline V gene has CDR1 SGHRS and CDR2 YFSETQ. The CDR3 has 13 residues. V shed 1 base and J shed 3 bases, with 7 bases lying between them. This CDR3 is CASSLNSKETQYF. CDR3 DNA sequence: TGCGCCAGCAGCTTGAACAGTAAAGAGACCCAGTACTTC.

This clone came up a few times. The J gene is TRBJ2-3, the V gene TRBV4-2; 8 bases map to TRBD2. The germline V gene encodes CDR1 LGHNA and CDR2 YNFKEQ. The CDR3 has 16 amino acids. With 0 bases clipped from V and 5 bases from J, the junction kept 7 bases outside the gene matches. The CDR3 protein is CASSQDRGGQRDTQYF. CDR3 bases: TGTGCCAGCAGCCAAGATCGGGGGGGCCAAAGAGATACGCAGTATTTT.

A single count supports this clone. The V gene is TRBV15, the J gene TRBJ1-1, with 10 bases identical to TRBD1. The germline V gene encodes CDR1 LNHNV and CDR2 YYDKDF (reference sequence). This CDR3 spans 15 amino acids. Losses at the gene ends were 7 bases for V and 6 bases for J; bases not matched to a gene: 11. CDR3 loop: CATTRWRDRGAEAFF. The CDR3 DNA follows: TGTGCCACCACCCGTTGGCGGGACAGGGGAGCTGAAGCTTTCTTT.

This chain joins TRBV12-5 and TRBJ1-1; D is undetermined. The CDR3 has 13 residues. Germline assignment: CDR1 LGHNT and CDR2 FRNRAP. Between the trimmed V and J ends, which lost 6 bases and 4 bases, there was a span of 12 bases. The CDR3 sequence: CASGAESGTEAFF. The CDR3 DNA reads TGTGCTAGTGGCGCCGAGTCTGGCACTGAAGCTTTCTTT.

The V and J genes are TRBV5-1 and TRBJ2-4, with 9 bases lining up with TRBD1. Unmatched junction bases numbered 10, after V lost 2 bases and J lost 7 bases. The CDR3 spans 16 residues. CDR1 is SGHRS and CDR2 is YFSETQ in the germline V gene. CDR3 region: CASSFLRGQGFNIQYF. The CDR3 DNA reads TGCGCCAGCAGCTTCCTCCGGGGACAGGGTTTTAACATTCAGTACTTC. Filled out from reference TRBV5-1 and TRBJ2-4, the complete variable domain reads KAGVTQTPRYLIKTRGQQVTLSCSPISGHRSVSWYQQTPGQGLQFLFEYFSETQRNKGNFPGRFSGRQFSNSRSEMNVSTLELGDSALYLCASSFLRGQGFNIQYFGAGTRLSVL.

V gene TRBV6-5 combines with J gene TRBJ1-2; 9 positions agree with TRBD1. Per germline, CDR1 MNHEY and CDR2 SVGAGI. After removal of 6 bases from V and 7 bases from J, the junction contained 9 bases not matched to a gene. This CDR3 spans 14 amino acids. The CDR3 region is CASRWDRETTGYTF. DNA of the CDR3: TGTGCCAGCAGGTGGGACAGGGAGACCACTGGCTACACCTTC.

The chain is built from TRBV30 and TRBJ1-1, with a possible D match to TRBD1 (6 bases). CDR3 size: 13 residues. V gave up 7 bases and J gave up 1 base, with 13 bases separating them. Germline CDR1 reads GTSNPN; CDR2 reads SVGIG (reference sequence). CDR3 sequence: CALQGRSNTEAFF. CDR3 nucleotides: TGTGCCTTACAGGGAAGGTCGAACACTGAAGCTTTCTTT.